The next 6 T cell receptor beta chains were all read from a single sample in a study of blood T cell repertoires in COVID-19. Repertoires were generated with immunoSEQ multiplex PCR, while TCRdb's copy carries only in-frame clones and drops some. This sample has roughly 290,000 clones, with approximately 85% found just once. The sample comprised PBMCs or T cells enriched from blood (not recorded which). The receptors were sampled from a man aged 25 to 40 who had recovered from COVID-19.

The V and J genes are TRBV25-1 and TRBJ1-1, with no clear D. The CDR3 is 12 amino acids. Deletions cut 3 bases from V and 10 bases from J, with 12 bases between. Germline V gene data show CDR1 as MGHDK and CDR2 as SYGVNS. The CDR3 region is CASSDPGIGAFF. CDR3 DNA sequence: TGTGCCAGCAGTGACCCCGGGATAGGAGCTTTCTTT.

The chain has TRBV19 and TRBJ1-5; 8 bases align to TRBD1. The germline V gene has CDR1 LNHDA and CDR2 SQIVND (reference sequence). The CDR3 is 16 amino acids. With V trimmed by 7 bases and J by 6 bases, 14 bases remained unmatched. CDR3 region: CASTDAAGGRGQPQHF. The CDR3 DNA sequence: TGTGCCAGTACCGACGCCGCAGGGGGCCGCGGTCAGCCCCAGCATTTT.

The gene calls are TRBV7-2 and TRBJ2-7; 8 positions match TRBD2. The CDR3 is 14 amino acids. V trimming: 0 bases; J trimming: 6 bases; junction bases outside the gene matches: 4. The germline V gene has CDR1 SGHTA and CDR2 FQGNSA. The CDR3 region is CASSLATRGGEQYF. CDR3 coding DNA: TGTGCCAGCAGCTTAGCGACCCGGGGGGGCGAGCAGTACTTC.

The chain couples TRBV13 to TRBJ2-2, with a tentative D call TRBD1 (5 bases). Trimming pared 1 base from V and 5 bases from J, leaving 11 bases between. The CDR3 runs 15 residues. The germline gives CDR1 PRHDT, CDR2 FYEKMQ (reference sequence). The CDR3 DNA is TGTGCCAGCAGCTTAGTGGCCAGGGTGACCGGGGAGCTGTTTTTT. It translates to CASSLVARVTGELFF.

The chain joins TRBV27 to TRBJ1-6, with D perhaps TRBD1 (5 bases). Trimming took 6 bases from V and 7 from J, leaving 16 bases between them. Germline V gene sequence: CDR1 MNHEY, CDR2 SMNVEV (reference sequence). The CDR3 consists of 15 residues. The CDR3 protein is CASSLAGGVNSPLHF. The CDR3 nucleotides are TGTGCCAGCAGCCTGGCGGGAGGGGTCAATTCACCCCTCCACTTT.

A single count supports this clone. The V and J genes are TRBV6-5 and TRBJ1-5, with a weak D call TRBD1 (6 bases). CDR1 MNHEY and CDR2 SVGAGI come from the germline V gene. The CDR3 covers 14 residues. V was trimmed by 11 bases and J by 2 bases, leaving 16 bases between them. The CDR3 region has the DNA TGTGCCTCAGGGGCAGGTTCGGGCAATCAGCCCCAGCATTTT. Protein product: CASGAGSGNQPQHF.